This TCR beta chain was found in a study of cytomegalovirus exposure and HLA in healthy donors. Overall study findings and caveats: Cytomegalovirus-associated status was assigned to fewer than 200 TCR beta chains. A further, later analysis showed that HLA-associated TCR beta chains (compared with equally common others) were more clonally expanded. Researchers reported that a few CMV-associated chains were confirmed in vitro as CMV antigen-specific. TCR beta V- and J-gene trimming was later associated with a missense DCLRE1C variant.

Trimming removed 4 bases from V and 10 bases from J, with 19 bases in between. Germline V gene lookup returns CDR1 MGHDK and CDR2 SYGVNS. This CDR3 contains 14 residues. As for this clone: Its target is unknown.

PCR amplification relied on 60 Vbeta primers (plus 13 Jbeta primers). Assay used: immunoSEQ multiplex PCR; TCRdb lists only in-frame clones, some missing. The sample holds some 77,000 clones, roughly 85% seen once. The sequenced sample consisted of PBMCs. This chain joins TRBV25-1 and TRBJ1-1; D is uncertain. This TCR was sampled from a young man in good health and CMV-seronegative. This chain's CDR3 is CASSVGGPRRRAFF. The DNA for the CDR3 is TGTGCCAGCAGTGTCGGAGGACCGAGACGAAGAGCTTTCTTT.